These T cell receptor beta chains were read from a single sample in a study of T cells after somatic rescue of genetic block. Generated by immunoSEQ multiplex PCR, the TCRdb table keeps only in-frame clones and is missing some. This sample carries 80,000 to 100,000 clones, approximately 90% of them seen once, and the ten largest clones take roughly 1.7%. Source material: peripheral blood mononuclear cells (PBMCs). The receptor source for this set is a woman younger than 30. Both conserved end residues are part of each CDR3. Fields, in order: D gene, clone size, CDR3 length, J gene, V gene, CDR3 DNA, CDR3 protein. The D gene is left open where the match is weak. The size entry is marked missing in some rows and otherwise reads once, few, many or a size class.

d_call: TRBD1
clone_size: -
cdr3_length: 13
j_call: TRBJ1-2
v_call: TRBV4-3
cdr3_nt: TGCGCCAGCAGCCCGACAGGGGACTATGGCTACACCTTC
cdr3_aa: CASSPTGDYGYTF

d_call: -
clone_size: -
cdr3_length: 15
j_call: TRBJ2-1
v_call: TRBV4-1
cdr3_nt: TGCGCCAGCAGCTACCGGGACCAATACTTTTACGAGCAGTTCTTC
cdr3_aa: CASSYRDQYFYEQFF

d_call: -
clone_size: -
cdr3_length: 12
j_call: TRBJ2-7
v_call: TRBV29-1
cdr3_nt: TGCAGCGTTGAATTTGGGCGACGGGAGCAGTACTTC
cdr3_aa: CSVEFGRREQYF

d_call: -
clone_size: -
cdr3_length: 14
j_call: TRBJ1-1
v_call: TRBV14
cdr3_nt: TGTGCCAGCAGCCACCTCGGGGGGGGCACTGAAGCTTTCTTT
cdr3_aa: CASSHLGGGTEAFF

d_call: TRBD1
clone_size: -
cdr3_length: 17
j_call: TRBJ1-2
v_call: TRBV4-3
cdr3_nt: TGCGCCAGCAGCCGAGTCTCCGGGACAGGCGACAACTATGGCTACACCTTC
cdr3_aa: CASSRVSGTGDNYGYTF

d_call: -
clone_size: -
cdr3_length: 14
j_call: TRBJ2-3
v_call: TRBV28
cdr3_nt: TGTGCCAGCAGTTTCCCTCATAGCGCAGATACGCAGTATTTT
cdr3_aa: CASSFPHSADTQYF

d_call: -
clone_size: -
cdr3_length: 16
j_call: TRBJ1-5
v_call: TRBV28
cdr3_nt: TGTGCCAGCAGTTTTAGTTTTCTCTATAGCAATCAGCCCCAGCATTTT
cdr3_aa: CASSFSFLYSNQPQHF

d_call: TRBD2
clone_size: -
cdr3_length: 21
j_call: TRBJ2-2
v_call: TRBV15
cdr3_nt: TGTGCCACCAGCAGAGCACCGGGACTAGCGGGAGCCATAGGGGGGTCCGGGGAGCTGTTTTTT
cdr3_aa: CATSRAPGLAGAIGGSGELFF

d_call: -
clone_size: -
cdr3_length: 15
j_call: TRBJ1-4
v_call: TRBV5-1
cdr3_nt: TGCGCCAGCGGCGTTACAGGTTCTACCGGTGAAAAACTGTTTTTT
cdr3_aa: CASGVTGSTGEKLFF

d_call: -
clone_size: -
cdr3_length: 13
j_call: TRBJ1-2
v_call: TRBV28
cdr3_nt: TGTGCCAGCAGTTTAGGCGCGGGCAGTGGCTACACCTTC
cdr3_aa: CASSLGAGSGYTF

d_call: -
clone_size: -
cdr3_length: 18
j_call: TRBJ1-5
v_call: TRBV19
cdr3_nt: TGTGCCAGTAGTATGTTACCGGTGGCCCTCCGTAGCAATCAGCCCCAGCATTTT
cdr3_aa: CASSMLPVALRSNQPQHF

d_call: -
clone_size: -
cdr3_length: 13
j_call: TRBJ1-2
v_call: TRBV6-5
cdr3_nt: TGTGCCAGCAGTCTTGGGGGACTGCTCCAATGGACCTTC
cdr3_aa: CASSLGGLLQWTF

d_call: TRBD2
clone_size: -
cdr3_length: 14
j_call: TRBJ2-7
v_call: TRBV28
cdr3_nt: TGTGCCAGCAGCATCGGACTAGCCTTGACCGAGCAGTACTTC
cdr3_aa: CASSIGLALTEQYF

d_call: -
clone_size: -
cdr3_length: 16
j_call: TRBJ1-5
v_call: TRBV5-4
cdr3_nt: TGTGCCAGCAGCTTGGGCGGCAGGGCGGGGAATCAGCCCCAGCATTTT
cdr3_aa: CASSLGGRAGNQPQHF

d_call: -
clone_size: -
cdr3_length: 13
j_call: TRBJ1-4
v_call: TRBV5-6
cdr3_nt: TGTGCCAGCAGTTGGCAGGTTAATGAAAAACTGTTTTTT
cdr3_aa: CASSWQVNEKLFF

d_call: TRBD2
clone_size: -
cdr3_length: 15
j_call: TRBJ2-1
v_call: TRBV29-1
cdr3_nt: TGCAGCGTTGGGGTGGGCGGGAGGCCCTACAATGAGCAGTTCTTC
cdr3_aa: CSVGVGGRPYNEQFF

d_call: -
clone_size: -
cdr3_length: 14
j_call: TRBJ2-3
v_call: TRBV29-1
cdr3_nt: TGCAGCGTTGAACGGGCGGGACTTCTAGATACGCAGTATTTT
cdr3_aa: CSVERAGLLDTQYF

d_call: TRBD1
clone_size: -
cdr3_length: 11
j_call: TRBJ2-1
v_call: TRBV7-9
cdr3_nt: TGTGCCAGCAGCTCCGGACAGGGTCTGTTCTTC
cdr3_aa: CASSSGQGLFF

d_call: TRBD1
clone_size: -
cdr3_length: 14
j_call: TRBJ2-7
v_call: TRBV19
cdr3_nt: TGTGCCAGTACGGGGACAGGGTTCCCCTACGAGCAGTACTTC
cdr3_aa: CASTGTGFPYEQYF

d_call: -
clone_size: -
cdr3_length: 16
j_call: TRBJ2-5
v_call: TRBV18
cdr3_nt: TGTGCCAGCTCACCGAATTTAGCAGAGCTAAAAGAGACCCAGTACTTC
cdr3_aa: CASSPNLAELKETQYF

d_call: -
clone_size: once
cdr3_length: 12
j_call: TRBJ1-2
v_call: TRBV28
cdr3_nt: TGTGCCAGCAGCCTAGGGGGTTTTGGCTACACCTTC
cdr3_aa: CASSLGGFGYTF

d_call: -
clone_size: -
cdr3_length: 14
j_call: TRBJ2-2
v_call: TRBV9
cdr3_nt: TGTGCCAGCAGCGTAGGGCCCGGGACCGGGGAGCTGTTTTTT
cdr3_aa: CASSVGPGTGELFF

d_call: -
clone_size: -
cdr3_length: 15
j_call: TRBJ1-1
v_call: TRBV28
cdr3_nt: TGTGCCAGCAGGTTCCCGGGACCCTCGAACACTGAAGCTTTCTTT
cdr3_aa: CASRFPGPSNTEAFF

d_call: TRBD2
clone_size: -
cdr3_length: 16
j_call: TRBJ2-7
v_call: TRBV5-1
cdr3_nt: TGCGCCAGCAGCTTGCCTCGGACTAGCGGAACATACGAGCAGTACTTC
cdr3_aa: CASSLPRTSGTYEQYF

d_call: -
clone_size: -
cdr3_length: 15
j_call: TRBJ2-7
v_call: TRBV27
cdr3_nt: TGTGCCAGCAGTTTTGTTGGGACGGGTGTCGACGAGCAGTACTTC
cdr3_aa: CASSFVGTGVDEQYF

d_call: -
clone_size: -
cdr3_length: 13
j_call: TRBJ1-5
v_call: TRBV4-2
cdr3_nt: TGTGCCAGCAGCCAGGGCCCGGATCAGCCCCAGCATTTT
cdr3_aa: CASSQGPDQPQHF

d_call: -
clone_size: -
cdr3_length: 17
j_call: TRBJ1-5
v_call: TRBV4-3
cdr3_nt: TGCGCCAGCAGCCCCACCTGGGGGGCCTATAGCAATCAGCCCCAGCATTTT
cdr3_aa: CASSPTWGAYSNQPQHF

d_call: -
clone_size: -
cdr3_length: 13
j_call: TRBJ1-5
v_call: TRBV5-8
cdr3_nt: TGTGCCAGCAGCTTGACAAGCAATCAGCCCCAGCATTTT
cdr3_aa: CASSLTSNQPQHF

d_call: -
clone_size: -
cdr3_length: 14
j_call: TRBJ2-7
v_call: TRBV18
cdr3_nt: TGTGCCAGCTCACCAGTTCAGGACACCTACGAGCAGTACTTC
cdr3_aa: CASSPVQDTYEQYF

d_call: TRBD2
clone_size: -
cdr3_length: 15
j_call: TRBJ2-3
v_call: TRBV27
cdr3_nt: TGTGCCAGCAGTTTCGACGGGAGGAGGGCAGATACGCAGTATTTT
cdr3_aa: CASSFDGRRADTQYF

d_call: TRBD2
clone_size: once
cdr3_length: 17
j_call: TRBJ2-3
v_call: TRBV5-6
cdr3_nt: TGTGCCAGCAGCCCAAGACTAGCGGGAGGAAGAACAGATACGCAGTATTTT
cdr3_aa: CASSPRLAGGRTDTQYF

d_call: -
clone_size: -
cdr3_length: 14
j_call: TRBJ1-5
v_call: TRBV19
cdr3_nt: TGTGCCAGTAGTCCCCTCGAGGGGAACCAGCCCCAGCATTTT
cdr3_aa: CASSPLEGNQPQHF

d_call: TRBD2
clone_size: -
cdr3_length: 17
j_call: TRBJ2-1
v_call: TRBV27
cdr3_nt: TGTGCCAGCAGTTCCCAGCGGGAGGGAGGGTCCTACAATGAGCAGTTCTTC
cdr3_aa: CASSSQREGGSYNEQFF

d_call: -
clone_size: -
cdr3_length: 14
j_call: TRBJ2-1
v_call: TRBV7-9
cdr3_nt: TGTGCCAGCAGCTGGGAGACTATCCTAAATGAGCAGTTCTTC
cdr3_aa: CASSWETILNEQFF

d_call: -
clone_size: -
cdr3_length: 13
j_call: TRBJ2-7
v_call: TRBV5-1
cdr3_nt: TGCGCCAGCAAGCTTGGGAAAGCCTACGAGCAGTACTTC
cdr3_aa: CASKLGKAYEQYF

d_call: TRBD1
clone_size: -
cdr3_length: 19
j_call: TRBJ2-7
v_call: TRBV7-9
cdr3_nt: TGTGCCAGCAGCTTGGGGTGGGGACAGGGGAGTTTCTTTAGCTACGAGCAGTACTTC
cdr3_aa: CASSLGWGQGSFFSYEQYF

d_call: TRBD2
clone_size: -
cdr3_length: 15
j_call: TRBJ2-3
v_call: TRBV30
cdr3_nt: TGTGCCTGGAGTGCGGGACGGGGGGGCACAGATACGCAGTATTTT
cdr3_aa: CAWSAGRGGTDTQYF

d_call: -
clone_size: -
cdr3_length: 16
j_call: TRBJ2-7
v_call: TRBV28
cdr3_nt: TGTGCCAGCAGTTTATCCCACAGGGGACTCCCTTACGAGCAGTACTTC
cdr3_aa: CASSLSHRGLPYEQYF

d_call: -
clone_size: -
cdr3_length: 12
j_call: TRBJ1-5
v_call: TRBV10-3
cdr3_nt: TGTGCCATCAGTGGGGAGACGGAGCCCCAGCATTTT
cdr3_aa: CAISGETEPQHF

d_call: -
clone_size: -
cdr3_length: 14
j_call: TRBJ1-1
v_call: TRBV4-2
cdr3_nt: TGTGCCAGCAGCTTGTATCCAGGGGACACTGAAGCTTTCTTT
cdr3_aa: CASSLYPGDTEAFF